This T cell receptor beta chain originates from a study of blood T cells in healthy people across ages. Study information: About one barcoded beta molecule was captured per two T cells (by template switching).

Germline CDR1 is SGHRS and CDR2 is YFSETQ. V lost 5 bases and J lost 4, with 15 bases in between. CDR3 size: 15 residues. This clonotype occurred a few times. What it binds is unknown. Per-sample yields of isolated PBMCs were at least 6 million. A second PCR, run for about 7 to 11 cycles, used a sample-barcoded 5' primer plus a J-beta primer mix. Sequencing yielded, for each sample, at least 2.5 million paired-end reads carrying CDR3. TCRdb used MiXCR to reprocess the 5' RACE reads, holding one entry per CDR3 protein. The table has 850,000 to 1,300,000 distinct CDR3 sequences, under 45% seen once. Study outcomes and limitations: Older age coincided with a roughly linear decline in TCR beta diversity per million T cells.

The TCR sequence derives from a woman aged 55-69 years in good health. Specimen: blood. The gene calls are TRBV5-1 and TRBJ1-4; D perhaps matches TRBD1 (6 bases). As DNA, the CDR3 is TGCGCCAGCAGGGAACAAGGGGGTCTTAATGAAAAACTGTTTTTT. As protein: CASREQGGLNEKLFF.